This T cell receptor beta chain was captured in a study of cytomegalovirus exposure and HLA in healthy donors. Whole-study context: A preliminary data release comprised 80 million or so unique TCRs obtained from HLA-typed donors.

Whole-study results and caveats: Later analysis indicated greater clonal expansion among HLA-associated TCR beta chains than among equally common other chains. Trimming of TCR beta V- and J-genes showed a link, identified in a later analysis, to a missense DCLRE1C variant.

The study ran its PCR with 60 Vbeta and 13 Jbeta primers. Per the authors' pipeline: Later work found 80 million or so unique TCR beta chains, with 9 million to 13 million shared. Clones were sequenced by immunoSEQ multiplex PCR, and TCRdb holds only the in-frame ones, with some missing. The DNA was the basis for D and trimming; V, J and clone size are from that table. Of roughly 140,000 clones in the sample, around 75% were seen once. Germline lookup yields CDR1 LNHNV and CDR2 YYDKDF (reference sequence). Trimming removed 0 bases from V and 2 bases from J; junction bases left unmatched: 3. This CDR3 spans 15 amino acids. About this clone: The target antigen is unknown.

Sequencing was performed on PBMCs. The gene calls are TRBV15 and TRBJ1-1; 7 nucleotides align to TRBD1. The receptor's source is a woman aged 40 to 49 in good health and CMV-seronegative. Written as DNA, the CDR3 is TGTGCCACCAGCAGAGACCGGGACAGAAACACTGAAGCTTTCTTT. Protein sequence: CATSRDRDRNTEAFF.